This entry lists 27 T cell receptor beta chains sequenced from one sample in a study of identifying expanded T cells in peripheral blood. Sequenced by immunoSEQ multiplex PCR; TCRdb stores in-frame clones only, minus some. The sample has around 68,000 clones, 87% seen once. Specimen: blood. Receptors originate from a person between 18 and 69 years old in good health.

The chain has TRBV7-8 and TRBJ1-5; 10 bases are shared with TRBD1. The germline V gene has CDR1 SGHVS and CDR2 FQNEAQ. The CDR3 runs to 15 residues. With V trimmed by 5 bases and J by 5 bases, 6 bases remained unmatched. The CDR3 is CASSARDRGYQPQHF. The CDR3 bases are TGTGCCAGCAGCGCGCGGGACAGGGGCTATCAGCCCCAGCATTTT.

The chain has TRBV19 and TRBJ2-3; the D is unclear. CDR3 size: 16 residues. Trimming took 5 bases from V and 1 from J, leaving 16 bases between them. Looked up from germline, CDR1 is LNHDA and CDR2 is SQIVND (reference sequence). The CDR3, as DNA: TGTGCCAGTAGTGTAGCCCCCCTTGGGGGCACAGATACGCAGTATTTT. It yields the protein CASSVAPLGGTDTQYF.

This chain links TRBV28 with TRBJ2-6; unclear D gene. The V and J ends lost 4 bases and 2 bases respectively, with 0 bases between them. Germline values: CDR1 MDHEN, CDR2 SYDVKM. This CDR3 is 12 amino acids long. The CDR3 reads CASSSGANVLTF. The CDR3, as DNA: TGTGCCAGCAGTTCTGGGGCCAACGTCCTGACTTTC.

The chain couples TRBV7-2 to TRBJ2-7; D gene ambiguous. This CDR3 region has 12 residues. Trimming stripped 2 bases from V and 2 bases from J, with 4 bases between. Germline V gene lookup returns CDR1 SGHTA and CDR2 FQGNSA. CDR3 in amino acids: CASSLSAYEQYF. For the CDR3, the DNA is TGTGCCAGCAGCTTAAGTGCCTACGAGCAGTACTTC. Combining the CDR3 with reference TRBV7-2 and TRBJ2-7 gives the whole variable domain GAGVSQSPSNKVTEKGKDVELRCDPISGHTALYWYRQSLGQGLEFLIYFQGNSAPDKSGLPSDRFSAERTGGSVSTLTIQRTQQEDSAVYLCASSLSAYEQYFGPGTRLTVT.

The CDR3 region is CASSSGLAATDTQYF. CDR3 DNA: TGTGCCAGCAGCTCGGGACTAGCGGCCACAGATACGCAGTATTTT. This sequence joins TRBV7-9 and TRBJ2-3, with 11 bases aligning to TRBD2. The CDR3 runs to 15 residues. V lost 4 bases to trimming and J lost 2 bases; unmatched junction nucleotides: 2. The V gene's germline CDR1 is SEHNR and CDR2 FQNEAQ (reference sequence).

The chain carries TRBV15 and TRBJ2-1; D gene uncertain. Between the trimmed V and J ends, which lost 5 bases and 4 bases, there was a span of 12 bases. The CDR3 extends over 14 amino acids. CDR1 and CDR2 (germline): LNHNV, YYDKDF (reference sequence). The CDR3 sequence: CATSPGSSYNEQFF. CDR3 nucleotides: TGTGCCACCAGCCCGGGCAGTTCGTACAATGAGCAGTTCTTC.

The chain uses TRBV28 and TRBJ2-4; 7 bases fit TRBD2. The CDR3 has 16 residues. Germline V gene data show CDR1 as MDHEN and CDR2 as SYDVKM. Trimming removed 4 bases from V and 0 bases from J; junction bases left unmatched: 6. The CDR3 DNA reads TGTGCCAGCAGTTCAATGATAGCGGGAGCCAAAAACATTCAGTACTTC. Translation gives CASSSMIAGAKNIQYF.

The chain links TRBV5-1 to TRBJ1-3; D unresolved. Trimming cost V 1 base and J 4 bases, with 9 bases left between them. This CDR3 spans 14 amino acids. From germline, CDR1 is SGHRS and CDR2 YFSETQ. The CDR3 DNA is TGCGCCAGCAGCTTGTTTGGAGCAGGAAACACCATATATTTT. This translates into CASSLFGAGNTIYF.

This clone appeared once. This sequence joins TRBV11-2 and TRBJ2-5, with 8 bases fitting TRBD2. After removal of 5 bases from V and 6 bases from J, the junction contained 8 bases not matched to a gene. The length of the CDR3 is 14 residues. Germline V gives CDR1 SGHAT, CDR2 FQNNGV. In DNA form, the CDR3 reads TGTGCCAGCAGCCTAGCCGGGGGGGCGAAGACCCAGTACTTC. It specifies CASSLAGGAKTQYF.

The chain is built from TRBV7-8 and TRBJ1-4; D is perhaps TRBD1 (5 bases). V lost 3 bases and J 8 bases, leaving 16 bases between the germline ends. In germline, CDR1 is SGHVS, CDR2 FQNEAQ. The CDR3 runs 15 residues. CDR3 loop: CASSLVRGKREKLFF. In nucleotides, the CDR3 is TGTGCCAGCAGCTTGGTACGGGGGAAACGGGAAAAACTGTTTTTT.

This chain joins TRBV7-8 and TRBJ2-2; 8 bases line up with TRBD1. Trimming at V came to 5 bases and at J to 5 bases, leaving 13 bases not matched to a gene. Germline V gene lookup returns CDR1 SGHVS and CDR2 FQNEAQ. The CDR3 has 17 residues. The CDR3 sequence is CASSQDRRTGLTGELFF. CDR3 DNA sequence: TGTGCCAGCAGCCAAGATAGGAGGACAGGGTTAACCGGGGAGCTGTTTTTT.

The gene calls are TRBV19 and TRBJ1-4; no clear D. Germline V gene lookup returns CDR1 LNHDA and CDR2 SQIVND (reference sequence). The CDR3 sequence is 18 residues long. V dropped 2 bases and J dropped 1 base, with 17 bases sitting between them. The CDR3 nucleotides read TGTGCCAGTAGTATAAGGGCTTGGGCGAGAGGAACTAATGAAAAACTGTTTTTT. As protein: CASSIRAWARGTNEKLFF.

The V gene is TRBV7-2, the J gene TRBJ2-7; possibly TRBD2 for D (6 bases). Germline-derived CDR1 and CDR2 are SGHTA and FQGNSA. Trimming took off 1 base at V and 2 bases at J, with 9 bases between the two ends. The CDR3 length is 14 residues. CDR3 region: CASSLGPGAYEQYF. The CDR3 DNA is TGTGCCAGCAGCTTAGGTCCGGGGGCCTACGAGCAGTACTTC.

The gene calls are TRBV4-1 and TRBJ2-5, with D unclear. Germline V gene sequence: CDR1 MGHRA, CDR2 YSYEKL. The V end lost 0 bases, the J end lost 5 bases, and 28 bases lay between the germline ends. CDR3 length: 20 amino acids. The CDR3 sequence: CASSQDLRPAGSNVWETQYF. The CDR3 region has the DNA TGCGCCAGCAGCCAAGATCTTCGCCCAGCCGGGTCGAATGTGTGGGAGACCCAGTACTTC.

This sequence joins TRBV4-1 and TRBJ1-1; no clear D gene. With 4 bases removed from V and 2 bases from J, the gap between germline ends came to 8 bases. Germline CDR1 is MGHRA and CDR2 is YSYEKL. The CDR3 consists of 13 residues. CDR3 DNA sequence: TGCGCCAGCAGCCGGCAGGCAAACACTGAAGCTTTCTTT. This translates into CASSRQANTEAFF.

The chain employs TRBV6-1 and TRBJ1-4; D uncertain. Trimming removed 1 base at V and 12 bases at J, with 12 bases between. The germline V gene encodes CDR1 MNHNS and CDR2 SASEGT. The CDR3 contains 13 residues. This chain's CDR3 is CASSEGPERELFF. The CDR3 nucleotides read TGTGCCAGCAGTGAAGGGCCCGAACGTGAACTGTTTTTT.

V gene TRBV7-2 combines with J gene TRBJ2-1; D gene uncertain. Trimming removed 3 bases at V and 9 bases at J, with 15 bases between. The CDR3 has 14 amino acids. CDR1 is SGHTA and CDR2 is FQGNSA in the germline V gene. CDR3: CASSLMVGMVEQFF. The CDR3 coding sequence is TGTGCCAGCAGCTTGATGGTTGGCATGGTTGAGCAGTTCTTC.

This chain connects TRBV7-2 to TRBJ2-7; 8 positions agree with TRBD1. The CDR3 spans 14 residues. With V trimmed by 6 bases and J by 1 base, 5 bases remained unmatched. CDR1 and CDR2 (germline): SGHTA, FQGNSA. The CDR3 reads CASRLDRVSYEQYF. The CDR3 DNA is TGTGCCAGCAGACTGGACAGGGTGTCCTACGAGCAGTACTTC.

The CDR3 bases are TGTGCCAGCAGCCAAGAAGTAGGGACAGGGGGCAATGAGCAGTTCTTC. It yields the protein CASSQEVGTGGNEQFF. J is TRBJ2-1 and V is TRBV4-2; 11 bases align to TRBD1. Germline loops: CDR1 LGHNA, CDR2 YNFKEQ. Trimming took 0 bases from V and 6 from J; bases not matched to a gene: 4. The CDR3 loop spans 16 amino acids.

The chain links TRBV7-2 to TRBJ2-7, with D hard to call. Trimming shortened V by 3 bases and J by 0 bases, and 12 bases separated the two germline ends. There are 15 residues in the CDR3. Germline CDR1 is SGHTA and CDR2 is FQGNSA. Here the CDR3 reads CASSFVHSSSYEQYF. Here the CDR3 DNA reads TGTGCCAGCAGCTTTGTCCACTCCAGCTCCTACGAGCAGTACTTC.

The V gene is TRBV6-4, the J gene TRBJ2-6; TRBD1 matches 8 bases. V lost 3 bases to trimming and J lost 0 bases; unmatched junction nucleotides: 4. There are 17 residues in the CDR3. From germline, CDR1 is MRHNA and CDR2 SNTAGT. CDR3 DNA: TGTGCCAGCAGTGAAGACGGGACAGGCTCTGGGGCCAACGTCCTGACTTTC. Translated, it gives CASSEDGTGSGANVLTF.

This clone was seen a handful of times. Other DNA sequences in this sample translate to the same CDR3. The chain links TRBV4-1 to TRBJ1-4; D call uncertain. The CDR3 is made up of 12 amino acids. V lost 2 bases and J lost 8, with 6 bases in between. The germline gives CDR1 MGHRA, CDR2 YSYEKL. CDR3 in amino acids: CASSQPQEKLFF. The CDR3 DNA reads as TGCGCCAGCAGCCAACCTCAGGAAAAACTGTTTTTT.

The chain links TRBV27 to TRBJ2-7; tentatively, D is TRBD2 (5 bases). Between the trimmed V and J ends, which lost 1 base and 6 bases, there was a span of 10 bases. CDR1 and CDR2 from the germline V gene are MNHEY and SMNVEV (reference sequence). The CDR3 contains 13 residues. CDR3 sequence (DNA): TGTGCCAGCAGTTTATTTGGGAGTCGCGAGCAGTACTTC. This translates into CASSLFGSREQYF.

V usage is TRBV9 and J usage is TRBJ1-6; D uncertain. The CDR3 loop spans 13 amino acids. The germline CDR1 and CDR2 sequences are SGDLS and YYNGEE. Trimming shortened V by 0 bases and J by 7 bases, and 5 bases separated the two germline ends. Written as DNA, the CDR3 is TGTGCCAGCAGCGTAGGCGGGAATTCACCCCTCCACTTT. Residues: CASSVGGNSPLHF.

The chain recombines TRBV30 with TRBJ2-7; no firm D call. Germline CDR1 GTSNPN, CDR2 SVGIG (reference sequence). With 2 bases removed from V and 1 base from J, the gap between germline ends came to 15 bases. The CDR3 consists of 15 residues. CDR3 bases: TGTGCCTGGAGTCCCTTGCCTGGTAGGTCCTACGAGCAGTACTTC. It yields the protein CAWSPLPGRSYEQYF.

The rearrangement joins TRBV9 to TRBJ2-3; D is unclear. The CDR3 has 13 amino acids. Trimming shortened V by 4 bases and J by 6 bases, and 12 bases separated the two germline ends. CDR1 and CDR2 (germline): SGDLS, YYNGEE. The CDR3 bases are TGTGCCAGCAGCCCCTCCTTCCCCGATACGCAGTATTTT. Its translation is CASSPSFPDTQYF.

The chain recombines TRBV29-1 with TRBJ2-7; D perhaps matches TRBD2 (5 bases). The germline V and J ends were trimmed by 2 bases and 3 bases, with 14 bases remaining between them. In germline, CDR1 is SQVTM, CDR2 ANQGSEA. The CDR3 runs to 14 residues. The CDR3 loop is CSVEPRTGNYEQYF. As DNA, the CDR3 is TGCAGCGTTGAACCCAGGACTGGAAACTACGAGCAGTACTTC.